Below are 29 T cell receptor beta chains sequenced from a single sample in a study of blood T cells in healthy people across ages. Alongside a J-beta primer mix, a sample-barcoded 5' primer served in a second PCR lasting about 7 to 11 cycles. TCRdb independently ran MiXCR on the 5' RACE reads; one entry per CDR3 protein. Among about 780,000 distinct CDR3 sequences listed, less than 60% were seen once. The sequencing input was blood. The receptor source for this set is an elderly man in good health.

Points on this clonotype: A much larger clone lies a single base off, so this may be a read error. The rearrangement links TRBV29-1 to TRBJ2-3; D is possibly TRBD2 (6 bases). Trimming cost V 4 bases and J 5 bases, with 19 bases left between them. Germline V lookup: CDR1 SQVTM, CDR2 ANQGSEA. The CDR3 totals 15 residues. CDR3 region: CSVGVPKNGGDTQYF. The CDR3 nucleotides are TGCAGCGTTGGTGTACCGAAAAACGGGGGAGATACGCAGTATTTT.

As to this clonotype: A read error may produce the germline difference seen at one junction end. The V and J genes are TRBV9 and TRBJ2-7; 11 bases are shared with TRBD2. CDR3 length equals 16 residues. Looked up from germline, CDR1 is SGDLS and CDR2 is YYNGEE. CDR3 sequence (DNA): TGTGCCAGCAACGTAGATAGCGGGAGGGCCAACGACGAGCAGTACTTC. Protein sequence: CASNVDSGRANDEQYF.

V is TRBV7-2 and J is TRBJ2-5; a weak D match, TRBD2 (6 bases). Germline values: CDR1 SGHTA, CDR2 FQGNSA. Trimming removed 5 bases from V and 4 bases from J, with 17 bases in between. This CDR3 contains 15 residues. The CDR3 nucleotides are TGTGCCAGCAGCCCAGTGCCCCGGGGGAGAGAGACCCAGTACTTC. It yields the protein CASSPVPRGRETQYF. Drawing the rest from reference TRBV7-2 and TRBJ2-5, the complete variable domain is GAGVSQSPSNKVTEKGKDVELRCDPISGHTALYWYRQSLGQGLEFLIYFQGNSAPDKSGLPSDRFSAERTGGSVSTLTIQRTQQEDSAVYLCASSPVPRGRETQYFGPGTRLLVL.

In DNA, the CDR3 is TGTGCCAGCAGCCTACCCGGTGGCTACAATGAGCAGTTCTTC. It specifies CASSLPGGYNEQFF. The chain couples TRBV6-5 to TRBJ2-1; D is ambiguous. The CDR3 runs to 14 residues. CDR1 is MNHEY and CDR2 is SVGAGI in the germline V gene. V lost 6 bases to trimming and J lost 3 bases, with 12 bases between them.

This clonotype was recorded many times. J is TRBJ2-7 and V is TRBV24-1; D may be TRBD1 (5 bases). Germline CDR1 is KGHDR and CDR2 is SFDVKD. The CDR3 runs to 13 residues. The V and J ends lost 9 bases and 1 base respectively, with 12 bases between them. The CDR3 loop is CATGQDSSYEQYF. As DNA, the CDR3 is TGTGCCACCGGACAAGACAGTTCCTACGAGCAGTACTTC.

This clonotype was recorded many times. The rearrangement uses TRBV29-1 and TRBJ2-7, with D possibly being TRBD1 (5 bases). The CDR3 extends over 11 amino acids. V was shortened by 7 bases and J by 4 bases, with 11 bases between the two germline ends. CDR1 is SQVTM, CDR2 ANQGSEA, per germline. The CDR3 loop reads CSGLREYEQYF. The CDR3 bases are TGCAGCGGGCTCAGGGAATACGAGCAGTACTTC.

This clonotype was seen a few times. The gene calls are TRBV7-2 and TRBJ2-1; TRBD1 or TRBD2 may be the D gene (6 bases each). This CDR3 region has 16 residues. V lost 1 base, J lost 6 bases, and 16 bases lay in between. The germline gives CDR1 SGHTA, CDR2 FQGNSA. The CDR3 bases are TGTGCCAGCAGCTTAGTTTGGGGGCGGGGAGGCAATGAGCAGTTCTTC. This gives the protein CASSLVWGRGGNEQFF.

This clonotype has more than one count but fewer than ten. The chain recombines TRBV28 with TRBJ2-1, with D hard to call. CDR3 length: 15 amino acids. Trimming stripped 5 bases from V and 4 bases from J, with 15 bases between. CDR1 and CDR2 (germline): MDHEN, SYDVKM. CDR3: CASSPPYATYNEQFF. CDR3 bases: TGTGCCAGCAGTCCACCGTACGCGACTTACAATGAGCAGTTCTTC.

The V gene is TRBV24-1, the J gene TRBJ2-1; tentatively, D is TRBD1 (5 bases). Between the trimmed V and J ends, which lost 1 base and 8 bases, there was a span of 11 bases. This CDR3 comprises 14 residues. CDR1 and CDR2 from the germline V gene are KGHDR and SFDVKD. DNA for the CDR3: TGTGCCACCAGTGATTTAGGGGTCTGCGATGAGCAGTTCTTC. Protein: CATSDLGVCDEQFF.

The CDR3 DNA is TGTGCCACCAGTGACCCCAACCGAGTGCTAAGGGGGCCTGACTACAATGAGCAGTTCTTC. Protein product: CATSDPNRVLRGPDYNEQFF. The J gene is TRBJ2-1, the V gene TRBV24-1; TRBD1 matches 7 bases. CDR3 length equals 20 residues. Trimming at V came to 4 bases and at J to 3 bases, leaving 20 bases not matched to a gene. Germline CDR1 reads KGHDR; CDR2 reads SFDVKD.

As for this clonotype: A read error may be the cause here, since a much bigger clone is one base away. The chain employs TRBV20-1 and TRBJ2-3, with D maybe TRBD2 (5 bases). This CDR3 spans 14 amino acids. Germline V gene lookup returns CDR1 DFQATT and CDR2 SNEGSKA (reference sequence). As DNA, the CDR3 is TGCAGTGCCCCCGACTTTTCTAGCACAGATACGCTGTATTTT. Protein: CSAPDFSSTDTLYF.

The table lists this clonotype with a few counts. The rearrangement joins TRBV13 to TRBJ2-7; D assignment may be TRBD1 or TRBD2 (5 bases each). Between the trimmed V and J ends, which lost 6 bases and 0 bases, there was a span of 15 bases. This CDR3 region has 15 residues. Looked up from germline, CDR1 is PRHDT and CDR2 is FYEKMQ (reference sequence). The CDR3 reads CASRESGTDSYEQYF. CDR3 nucleotide sequence: TGTGCCAGCAGGGAGTCCGGGACGGACTCCTACGAGCAGTACTTC.

The chain carries TRBV28 and TRBJ1-6; 7 positions match TRBD1. This CDR3 has 14 amino acids. With V trimmed by 8 bases and J by 3 bases, 4 bases remained unmatched. CDR1 and CDR2 (germline): MDHEN, SYDVKM. CDR3 residues: CASRQGIYNSPLHF. The CDR3 coding sequence is TGTGCCAGCCGACAGGGAATCTATAATTCACCCCTCCACTTT.

This chain links TRBV12-3 or TRBV12-4 with TRBJ2-1; either TRBD1 or TRBD2 may supply D (5 bases each). V lost 2 bases, J lost 6 bases, and 14 bases lay in between. The CDR3 covers 15 residues. The CDR3 loop reads CASSLKSPGPNEQFF. The CDR3 nucleotides are TGTGCCAGCAGTTTAAAGTCGCCGGGACCCAATGAGCAGTTCTTC.

This chain connects TRBV25-1 to TRBJ2-7; maybe TRBD2 (6 bases). Germline V lookup: CDR1 MGHDK, CDR2 SYGVNS. Trimming left V 2 bases short and J 11 bases short, with 16 bases between. This CDR3 contains 13 residues. The CDR3 is CASSELGVRGKYF. The CDR3, as DNA: TGTGCCAGCAGTGAACTAGGGGTCCGGGGGAAGTACTTC.

With regard to this clonotype: A much larger clone differs from this one at a single base, so this may be a read error. The genes are TRBV29-1 and TRBJ2-1, with D possibly TRBD1 on 5 matching bases. The better agreement between TRBJ2-7 and the DNA end casts doubt on the J call. Germline values: CDR1 SQVTM, CDR2 ANQGSEA. CDR3 length equals 11 residues. The CDR3 bases are TGCAGCGCGACAGTGATCAATGAGCAGTACTTC. It is translated as CSATVINEQYF.

There are a few counts of this clonotype. This chain connects TRBV20-1 to TRBJ2-7; TRBD1 matches 10 bases. The CDR3 has 13 residues. V lost 5 bases, J lost 3 bases, and 4 bases stayed unmatched. Germline lookup yields CDR1 DFQATT and CDR2 SNEGSKA (reference sequence). The CDR3 DNA follows: TGCAGTGCTGGAGGACAGGGGGGCTACGAGCAGTACTTC. Translated: CSAGGQGGYEQYF.

This clonotype occurred many times. The chain carries TRBV10-3 and TRBJ2-5; D perhaps matches TRBD1 (6 bases). The germline gives CDR1 ENHRY, CDR2 SYGVKD. The CDR3 has 13 amino acids. Trimming took 10 bases from V and 4 from J, leaving 16 bases between them. For the CDR3, the DNA is TGTGCCACCCAAACCAACAGGGCAGAGACCCAGTACTTC. This translates into CATQTNRAETQYF.

This clonotype was detected only once. The chain joins TRBV5-1 to TRBJ2-1, with a tentative D call TRBD1 (5 bases). Germline V gives CDR1 SGHRS, CDR2 YFSETQ. V lost 3 bases and J 0 bases, leaving 13 bases between the germline ends. The CDR3 is 16 residues long. CDR3 loop: CASSSQGVGSYNEQFF. CDR3 nucleotides: TGCGCCAGCAGCTCCCAGGGTGTTGGCTCCTACAATGAGCAGTTCTTC.

The CDR3 here is CSATIGGGRRGDSYEQYF. In DNA, the CDR3 is TGCAGTGCTACCATAGGAGGCGGGAGGCGGGGTGACTCCTACGAGCAGTACTTC. The chain links TRBV20-1 to TRBJ2-7; TRBD2 agrees at 8 bases. This CDR3 region has 18 residues. CDR1 is DFQATT and CDR2 is SNEGSKA in the germline V gene (reference sequence). V shed 4 bases and J 0 bases; nucleotides not matched to a gene: 17.

V usage is TRBV12-3 or TRBV12-4 and J usage is TRBJ2-3; TRBD2 might be the D (5 bases). The V gene lost 4 bases and the J gene lost 4 bases, with 15 bases spanning the gap. The CDR3 is made up of 15 amino acids. The CDR3, as DNA: TGTGCCAGCAGTTGGAGGAGTCGGGGAGCAGATACGCAGTATTTT. Translated: CASSWRSRGADTQYF.

This clonotype came up a few times. The chain has TRBV27 and TRBJ2-5, with a tentative D call TRBD2 (6 bases). The CDR3 consists of 15 residues. The germline V gene encodes CDR1 MNHEY and CDR2 SMNVEV (reference sequence). V lost 0 bases to trimming and J lost 7 bases, with 15 bases between them. This CDR3 reads CASSLSWTTTGTQYF. For the CDR3, the DNA is TGTGCCAGCAGTTTATCGTGGACTACCACCGGGACCCAGTACTTC.

This clonotype was seen a handful of times. The junction does not match germline at one end; this may be a read error. The rearrangement uses TRBV10-3 and TRBJ2-7; possibly TRBD2 for D (6 bases). Germline V lookup: CDR1 ENHRY, CDR2 SYGVKD. The CDR3 is 15 amino acids. For the CDR3, the DNA is TGTGCCAGCAGTCCGTTTGGGCTAGCGAACCACGAGCAGTACTTC. As protein: CASSPFGLANHEQYF.

The genes are TRBV20-1 and TRBJ2-7, with 10 bases fitting TRBD2. Germline V lookup: CDR1 DFQATT, CDR2 SNEGSKA (reference sequence). There are 14 residues in the CDR3. The junction had 7 bases not matched to a gene; V was cut back by 5 bases and J by 3 bases. The CDR3 spells CSAFPSGRDYEQYF. The CDR3 nucleotides are TGCAGTGCTTTCCCTAGCGGGAGAGACTACGAGCAGTACTTC.

The sample holds a few counts of this clonotype. V usage is TRBV3-1 and J usage is TRBJ1-6; TRBD1 matches at 10 bases. The V segment lost 2 bases and the J segment 8 bases; nucleotides outside the gene matches: 6. Germline CDR1 reads LGHDT; CDR2 reads YNNKEL (reference sequence). The CDR3 has 16 residues. The CDR3 spells CASSQSTGGQDSPLHF. CDR3 bases: TGTGCCAGCAGCCAATCGACAGGGGGCCAGGATTCACCCCTCCACTTT.

The chain combines TRBV7-2 with TRBJ1-3; no firm D call. V was clipped by 0 bases and J by 4 bases, with 10 bases between them. The CDR3 has 15 residues. The germline V gene encodes CDR1 SGHTA and CDR2 FQGNSA. In DNA form, the CDR3 reads TGTGCCAGCAGCTTAGCGCCGGATGGGGGAAACACCATATATTTT. The encoded protein is CASSLAPDGGNTIYF.

Concerning this clonotype itself: One junction end disagrees with the germline gene, perhaps due to a read error. V usage is TRBV7-2 and J usage is TRBJ1-2, with D unresolved. This CDR3 is built from 12 residues. Germline loops: CDR1 SGHTA, CDR2 FQGNSA. The CDR3 loop reads CASRLAGSGYTF. Here the CDR3 DNA reads TGTGCCAGCAGATTAGCCGGGAGCGGCTACACCTTC. The complete variable domain, with remaining parts taken from reference TRBV7-2 and TRBJ1-2, reads GAGVSQSPSNKVTEKGKDVELRCDPISGHTALYWYRQSLGQGLEFLIYFQGNSAPDKSGLPSDRFSAERTGGSVSTLTIQRTQQEDSAVYLCASRLAGSGYTFGSGTRLTVV.

In the case of this clonotype: A read error may be the cause here, since a much bigger clone is one base away. The chain recombines TRBV12-3 or TRBV12-4 with TRBJ2-5; 9 positions agree with TRBD2. The CDR3 extends over 17 amino acids. The J segment lost 11 bases and the V segment lost 4 bases, leaving 20 bases of the junction unmatched. The CDR3 coding sequence is TGTGCCAGCAGTTCGCAGACTAGCGGTCCCCCCGGGGATGAGCAGTACTTC. This encodes CASSSQTSGPPGDEQYF.

A few counts support this clonotype. This chain uses TRBV7-9 with TRBJ2-3; D is uncertain. V lost 4 bases and J lost 0, with 17 bases in between. CDR3 length equals 17 residues. The germline V gene encodes CDR1 SEHNR and CDR2 FQNEAQ (reference sequence). This chain's CDR3 is CASSSQLGPTSTDTQYF. The CDR3 DNA follows: TGTGCCAGCAGCTCCCAACTCGGACCGACAAGCACAGATACGCAGTATTTT.